Here is one T cell receptor beta chain with its context. It was with 60 Vbeta and 13 Jbeta primers that the PCR ran. Generated by immunoSEQ multiplex PCR, the TCRdb table keeps only in-frame clones and is missing some. The repertoire includes 90,000 to 100,000 clones, 69% of them detected once, and 2.5% to 3% sits in the top ten. These data belong to a study of cytomegalovirus exposure and HLA in healthy donors. Germline loops: CDR1 SGHVS, CDR2 FQNEAQ. The CDR3 is 16 residues long. Trimming left V 5 bases short and J 0 bases short, with 13 bases between. The donors gave bone marrow, and they were healthy.

The clonotype comes from a man in his forties or fifties in good health and CMV-seronegative. Sequencing input: PBMCs. V and J are TRBV7-8 and TRBJ1-4; tentative D call: TRBD1 (5 bases). The CDR3: CASSPGHSATNEKLFF. For the CDR3, the DNA is TGTGCCAGCAGCCCTGGACACTCTGCAACTAATGAAAAACTGTTTTTT.